This is a list of T cell receptor beta chains from one sample in a study of blood T cell repertoires in COVID-19. Only in-frame clones appear in the TCRdb table, and some are missing; sequencing was by immunoSEQ multiplex PCR. The data contain some 120,000 clones, about 80% of them singletons. Sequencing was performed on peripheral blood. These receptors were collected from a man aged 55 to 70 with acute or convalescent COVID-19. Both conserved end residues are part of each CDR3. The D gene is left open where the match is weak.

J: TRBJ1-2; V: TRBV3-1/TRBV3-2; D: -; DNA: TGTGCCAGCAGCCAATATCTTCGTCAGGGCGATGGCTACACCTTC; CDR3: CASSQYLRQGDGYTF
J: TRBJ2-5; V: TRBV28; D: -; DNA: TGTGCCAGCAGTTTCTGGCGCGCCCGCCGACTTCAAGAGACCCAGTACTTC; CDR3: CASSFWRARRLQETQYF
J: TRBJ1-3; V: TRBV7-9; D: -; DNA: TGTGCCAGCAGCACGGAGACAGAGGGAAACACCATATATTTT; CDR3: CASSTETEGNTIYF
J: TRBJ1-1; V: TRBV5-5; D: TRBD1; DNA: TGTGCCAGCAGCCCCAGGGGGTCCGGGAACACTGAAGCTTTCTTT; CDR3: CASSPRGSGNTEAFF
J: TRBJ2-5; V: TRBV5-1; D: -; DNA: TGCGCCAGCAGCTTGGTACTAGGGGAGACCCAGTACTTC; CDR3: CASSLVLGETQYF
J: TRBJ1-4; V: TRBV28; D: -; DNA: TGTGCCAGCAGTTTCGCGGGGGCAACTAATGAAAAACTGTTTTTT; CDR3: CASSFAGATNEKLFF
J: TRBJ2-1; V: TRBV24-1; D: TRBD2; DNA: TGTGCCACCGAACGGGCTAGCGGGATGTATAGTGAGCAGTTCTTC; CDR3: CATERASGMYSEQFF
J: TRBJ1-2; V: TRBV19; D: TRBD1; DNA: TGTGCCAGTAGTGCACGACAGGGTCTGGGCTACACCTTC; CDR3: CASSARQGLGYTF
J: TRBJ1-5; V: TRBV2; D: -; DNA: TGTGCCAGCAGTGAAGCGCTTGGCAGGGTGGAGCCCCAGCATTTT; CDR3: CASSEALGRVEPQHF
J: TRBJ1-2; V: TRBV28; D: -; DNA: TGTGCCAGCAGTTCCCTCCCCAGGGAAAAGTATGGCTACACCTTC; CDR3: CASSSLPREKYGYTF